These T cell receptor beta chains were read from a single sample in a study of a mutant IDH1 vaccine in newly diagnosed glioma. The method was immunoSEQ multiplex PCR; TCRdb's version includes in-frame clones alone and lacks a portion of them. The sample contains tens of thousands of clones, under 90% of which appear only once. This specimen was PBMCs, taken from a glioma patient treated with radiotherapy, temozolomide or both. Receptors were obtained from a woman aged 45 to 65 with glioma. CDR3s leave out the opening cysteine and the closing phenylalanine or tryptophan. Each record gives: J gene, V gene, CDR3 protein.

>TRBJ2-7|TRBV6-1
ASSEQIARGIEQY
>TRBJ2-5|TRBV19
ASSILGSGTQY
>TRBJ1-4|TRBV5-1
ASSLGRANEKLF
>TRBJ1-1|TRBV19
ASSTPLTGEAF
>TRBJ1-5|TRBV6-1
ATRQGGNQPQH
>TRBJ2-2|TRBV9
ASSDGGFTGELF
>TRBJ2-2|TRBV2
ASVRDRVPGELF
>TRBJ1-1|TRBV29-1
SGESYRPTEAF
>TRBJ1-1|TRBV30
AWSLNTEAF
>TRBJ1-4|TRBV5-1
ASSLGRSATNEKLF
>TRBJ2-2|TRBV7-6
ASSLIVGQGATGELF
>TRBJ2-7|TRBV11-3
ASSETSGNSEQY
>TRBJ1-5|TRBV6-5
ASGSGRLNQPQH
>TRBJ2-7|TRBV5-1
ASSLRAASYEQY
>TRBJ1-2|TRBV7-9
ASSLRQGSNYGYT
>TRBJ2-3|TRBV5-5
ASSSGGTTDTQY
>TRBJ2-7|TRBV27
ASRDQKGARYEQY
>TRBJ1-5|TRBV7-2
ASRDGEGNQPQH
>TRBJ2-1|TRBV6-5
ASSPTPSVYNEQF
>TRBJ2-7|TRBV29-1
SVYLRGSSYEQY
>TRBJ2-2|TRBV6-1
ASSARGQGTGELF
>TRBJ1-1|TRBV4-1
ASSQGDRAEAF
>TRBJ2-5|TRBV16
ASSQFGETQY
>TRBJ2-7|TRBV9
ASSANPRGEYEQY
>TRBJ2-5|TRBV6-6
ASSYIGPQETQY
>TRBJ2-7|TRBV5-6
ASSSTGQGVAQY
>TRBJ2-7|TRBV27
ASSLTGGFYEQY
>TRBJ1-3|TRBV9
ASSEGQGNTIY
>TRBJ2-5|TRBV5-1
ASSRDSETQY
>TRBJ1-1|TRBV28
ASTPREGLRAF
>TRBJ1-1|TRBV7-8
ASSLVVRDVTEAF
>TRBJ1-2|TRBV7-9
ASSKAQGGPNYGYT
>TRBJ2-1|TRBV7-2
ASSLDRRDEQF
>TRBJ1-1|TRBV19
ASSVSQGASEAF
>TRBJ2-1|TRBV7-8
ASSVGIPYNEQF
>TRBJ2-1|TRBV18
ASSPQRNNEQF
>TRBJ1-2|TRBV6-5
ASRPQTFNYGYT
>TRBJ1-1|TRBV30
AWSRYRGQRRDTEAF
>TRBJ2-7|TRBV6-1
ASRGPSTGAGRQY
>TRBJ1-1|TRBV4-3
ASSQPTGNTEAF
>TRBJ2-7|TRBV11-2
ASSWDPSYEQY